The clone carrying this TCR beta chain occurred many times. Its antigen is not identified. Amplification of TCR beta CDR3 regions used RNA as the template. The HTBI primer set was used in a first-round RT-PCR of the TCR CDR3. TCRdb used MiXCR to reprocess the multiplex PCR reads, holding one entry per CDR3 protein. The sample consists of over 250,000 distinct CDR3 sequences, roughly 13% of them appearing once. This sample was included in a study of T cells in Graves' hyperthyroidism and ophthalmopathy. The study excluded patients with uncontrolled infection, other autoimmune disease, pregnancy or lactation. The V segment lost 6 bases and the J segment 0 bases; nucleotides outside the gene matches: 11. Germline V gene data show CDR1 as MDHEN and CDR2 as SYDVKM. The CDR3 has 16 residues. Study-wide results and limits: Most expanded thyroid clonotypes above 0.001 also appeared in blood. Model output signaled ophthalmopathy a median roughly 6 months ahead of onset.

The genes are TRBV28 and TRBJ2-7, with 7 positions matching TRBD2. This receptor was obtained from a woman between 40 and 55 years old with Graves' ophthalmopathy. The sequencing sample was made of blood. The CDR3, as DNA: TGTGCCAGCAGAGGGACTAACGCTAACCCCTCCTACGAGCAGTACTTC. Protein: CASRGTNANPSYEQYF.